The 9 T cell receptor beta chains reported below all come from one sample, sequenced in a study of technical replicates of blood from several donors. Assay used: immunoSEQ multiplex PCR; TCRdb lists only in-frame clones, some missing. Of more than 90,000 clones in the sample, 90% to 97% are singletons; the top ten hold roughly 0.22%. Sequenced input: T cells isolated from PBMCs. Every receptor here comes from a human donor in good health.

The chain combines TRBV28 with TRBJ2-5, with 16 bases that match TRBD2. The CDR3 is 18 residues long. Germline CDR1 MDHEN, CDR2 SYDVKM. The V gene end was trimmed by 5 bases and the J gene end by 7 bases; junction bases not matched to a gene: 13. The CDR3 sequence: CASSGQGGLAGGGWTQYF. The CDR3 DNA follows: TGTGCCAGCAGTGGGCAAGGGGGACTAGCGGGAGGGGGTTGGACCCAGTACTTC.

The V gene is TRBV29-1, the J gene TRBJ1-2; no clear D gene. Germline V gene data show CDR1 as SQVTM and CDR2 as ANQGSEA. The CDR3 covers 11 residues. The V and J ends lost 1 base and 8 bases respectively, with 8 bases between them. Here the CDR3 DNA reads TGCAGCGTTGAAGGAGGGCAAGGCTACACCTTC. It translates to CSVEGGQGYTF.

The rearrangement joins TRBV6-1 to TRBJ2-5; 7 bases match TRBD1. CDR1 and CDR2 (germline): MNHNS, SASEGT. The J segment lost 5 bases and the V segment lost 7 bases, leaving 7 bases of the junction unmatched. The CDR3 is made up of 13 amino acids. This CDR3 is CASKRQGTETQYF. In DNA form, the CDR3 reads TGTGCCAGCAAGAGACAGGGTACGGAGACCCAGTACTTC.

The CDR3, as DNA: TGTGCCACCAGCAGAGACCGGACAGGGGACTACAATGAGCAGTTCTTC. Residues: CATSRDRTGDYNEQFF. V usage is TRBV15 and J usage is TRBJ2-1; 9 bases agree with TRBD1. V gave up 0 bases and J gave up 3 bases; unmatched junction bases: 3. CDR3 length: 16 residues. CDR1 and CDR2 from the germline V gene are LNHNV and YYDKDF (reference sequence). Looking up the rest from reference TRBV15 and TRBJ2-1 gives the full variable domain: DAMVIQNPRYQVTQFGKPVTLSCSQTLNHNVMYWYQQKSSQAPKLLFHYYDKDFNNEADTPDNFQSRRPNTSFCFLDIRSPGLGDTAMYLCATSRDRTGDYNEQFFGPGTRLTVL.

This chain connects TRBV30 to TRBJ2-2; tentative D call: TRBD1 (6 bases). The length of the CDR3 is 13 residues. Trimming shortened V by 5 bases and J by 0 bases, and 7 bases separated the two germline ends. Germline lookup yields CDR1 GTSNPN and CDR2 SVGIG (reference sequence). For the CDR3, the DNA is TGTGCCTGGGGGACAACGAACACCGGGGAGCTGTTTTTT. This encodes CAWGTTNTGELFF.

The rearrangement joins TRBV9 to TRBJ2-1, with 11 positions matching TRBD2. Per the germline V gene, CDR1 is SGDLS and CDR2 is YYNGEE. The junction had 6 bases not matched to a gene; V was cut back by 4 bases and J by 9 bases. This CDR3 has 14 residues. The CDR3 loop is CASSLLAGAVEQFF. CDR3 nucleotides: TGTGCCAGCAGCCTACTAGCGGGAGCTGTTGAGCAGTTCTTC.

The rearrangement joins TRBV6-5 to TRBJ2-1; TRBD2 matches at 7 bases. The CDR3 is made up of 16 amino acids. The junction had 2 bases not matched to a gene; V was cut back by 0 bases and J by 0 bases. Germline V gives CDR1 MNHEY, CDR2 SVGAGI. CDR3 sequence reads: CASSYSRGSSYNEQFF. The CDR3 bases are TGTGCCAGCAGTTACTCGCGCGGGAGCTCCTACAATGAGCAGTTCTTC.

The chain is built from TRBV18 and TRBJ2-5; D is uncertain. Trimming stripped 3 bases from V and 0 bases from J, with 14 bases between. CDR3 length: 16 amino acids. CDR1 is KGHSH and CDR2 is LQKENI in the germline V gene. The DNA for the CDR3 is TGTGCCAGCTCACCGATTTACAGAGAATACCAAGAGACCCAGTACTTC. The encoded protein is CASSPIYREYQETQYF.

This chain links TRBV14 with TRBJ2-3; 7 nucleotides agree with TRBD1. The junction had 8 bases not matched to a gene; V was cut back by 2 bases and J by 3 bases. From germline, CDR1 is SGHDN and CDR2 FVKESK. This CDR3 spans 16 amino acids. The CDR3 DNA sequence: TGTGCCAGCAGCCAAAGACGGCGACAGGGAACAGATACGCAGTATTTT. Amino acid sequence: CASSQRRRQGTDTQYF.